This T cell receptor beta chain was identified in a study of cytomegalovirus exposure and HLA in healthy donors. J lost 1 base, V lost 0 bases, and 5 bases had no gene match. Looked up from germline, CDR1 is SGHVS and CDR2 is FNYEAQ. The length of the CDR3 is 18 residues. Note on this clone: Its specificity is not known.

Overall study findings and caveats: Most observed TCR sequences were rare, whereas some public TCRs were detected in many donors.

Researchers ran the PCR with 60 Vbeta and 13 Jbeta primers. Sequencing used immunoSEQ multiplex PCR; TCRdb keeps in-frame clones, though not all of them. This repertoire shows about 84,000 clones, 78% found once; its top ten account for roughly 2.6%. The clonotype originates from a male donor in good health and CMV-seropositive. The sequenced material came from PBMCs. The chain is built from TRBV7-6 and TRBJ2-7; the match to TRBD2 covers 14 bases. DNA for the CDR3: TGTGCCAGCAGCTTAGCGGGACTAGCGGGAGTGGGGTCCTACGAGCAGTACTTC. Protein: CASSLAGLAGVGSYEQYF.